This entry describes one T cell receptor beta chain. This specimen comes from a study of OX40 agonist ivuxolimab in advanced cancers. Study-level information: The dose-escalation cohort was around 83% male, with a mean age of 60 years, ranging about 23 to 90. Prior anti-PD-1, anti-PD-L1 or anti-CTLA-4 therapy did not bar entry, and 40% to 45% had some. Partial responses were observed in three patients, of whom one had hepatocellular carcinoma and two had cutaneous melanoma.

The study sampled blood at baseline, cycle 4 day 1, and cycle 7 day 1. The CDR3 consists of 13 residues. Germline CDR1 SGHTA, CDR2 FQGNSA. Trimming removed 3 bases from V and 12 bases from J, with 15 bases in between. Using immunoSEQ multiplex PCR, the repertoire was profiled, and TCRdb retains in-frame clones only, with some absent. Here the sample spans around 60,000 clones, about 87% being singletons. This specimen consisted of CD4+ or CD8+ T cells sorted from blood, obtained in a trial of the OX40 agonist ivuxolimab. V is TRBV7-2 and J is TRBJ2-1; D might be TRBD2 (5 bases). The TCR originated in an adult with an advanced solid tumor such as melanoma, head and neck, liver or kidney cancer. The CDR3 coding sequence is TGTGCCAGCAGCTTGGGTGGACTTCCACGGCAGTTCTTC. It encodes CASSLGGLPRQFF.